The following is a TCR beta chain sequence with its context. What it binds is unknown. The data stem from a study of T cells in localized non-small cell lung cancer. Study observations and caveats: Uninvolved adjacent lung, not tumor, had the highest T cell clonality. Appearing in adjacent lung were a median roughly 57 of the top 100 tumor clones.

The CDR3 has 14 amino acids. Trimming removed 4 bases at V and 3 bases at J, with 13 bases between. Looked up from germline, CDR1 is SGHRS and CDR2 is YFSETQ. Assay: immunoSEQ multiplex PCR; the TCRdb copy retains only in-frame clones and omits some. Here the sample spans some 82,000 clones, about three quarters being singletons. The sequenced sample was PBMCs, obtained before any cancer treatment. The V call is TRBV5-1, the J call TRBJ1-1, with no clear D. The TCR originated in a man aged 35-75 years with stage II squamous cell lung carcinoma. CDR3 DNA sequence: TGCGCCAGCAGCCCCGGAAGGAGTCACACTGAAGCTTTCTTT. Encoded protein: CASSPGRSHTEAFF.